This T cell receptor (beta chain) was obtained from a study of cytomegalovirus exposure and HLA in healthy donors. The PCR had 60 Vbeta and 13 Jbeta primers. Data came from immunoSEQ multiplex PCR; TCRdb stores just in-frame clones and leaves some out. This table holds approximately 120,000 clones, about 73% found once. Study-level findings and limits: Sequences of the TCR beta chain were said to predict the HLA-A and HLA-B alleles of most subjects accurately.

This clone was seen once. As yet, its antigen is unknown. The CDR3 consists of 17 residues. After removal of 7 bases from V and 0 bases from J, the junction contained 9 bases not matched to a gene. Per germline, CDR1 SGHVS and CDR2 FNYEAQ. The chain joins TRBV7-6 to TRBJ1-1, with TRBD1 matching 12 bases. This TCR came from a woman aged 40 to 55 in good health and CMV-seronegative. Sequenced: PBMCs. CDR3 sequence reads: CASTTIGTGGVNTEAFF. The CDR3 nucleotides read TGTGCCAGCACCACGATAGGGACAGGGGGCGTGAACACTGAAGCTTTCTTT.